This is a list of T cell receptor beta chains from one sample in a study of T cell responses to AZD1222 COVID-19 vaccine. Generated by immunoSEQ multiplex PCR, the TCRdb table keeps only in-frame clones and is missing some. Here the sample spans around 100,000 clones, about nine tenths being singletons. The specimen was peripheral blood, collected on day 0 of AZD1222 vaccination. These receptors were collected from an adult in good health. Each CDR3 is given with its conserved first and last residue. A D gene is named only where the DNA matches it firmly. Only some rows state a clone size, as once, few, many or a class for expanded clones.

CDR3 protein: CASSGRGLYNEKLFF
CDR3 DNA: TGCGCCAGCAGCGGCAGGGGGCTCTATAATGAAAAACTGTTTTTT
V gene: TRBV4-1
J gene: TRBJ1-4
clone size: .
D gene: TRBD1

CDR3 protein: CASSPPNRGLGNQPQHF
CDR3 DNA: TGTGCCAGCAGTCCGCCTAACAGGGGGCTGGGCAATCAGCCCCAGCATTTT
V gene: TRBV28
J gene: TRBJ1-5
clone size: .
D gene: TRBD1

CDR3 protein: CATSRVQGGYGYTF
CDR3 DNA: TGTGCCACCAGCAGAGTTCAAGGTGGCTATGGCTACACCTTC
V gene: TRBV15
J gene: TRBJ1-2
clone size: .
D gene: .

CDR3 protein: CASRPDTNQPQHF
CDR3 DNA: TGTGCCAGCAGACCGGACACAAATCAGCCCCAGCATTTT
V gene: TRBV2
J gene: TRBJ1-5
clone size: .
D gene: .

CDR3 protein: CASSTGTSGGSLGEQFF
CDR3 DNA: TGTGCCAGCAGCACCGGGACTAGCGGAGGGAGTCTCGGTGAGCAGTTCTTC
V gene: TRBV7-9
J gene: TRBJ2-1
clone size: .
D gene: TRBD2

CDR3 protein: CATSGQADTGELFF
CDR3 DNA: TGTGCCACCAGTGGGCAGGCAGACACCGGGGAGCTGTTTTTT
V gene: TRBV24-1
J gene: TRBJ2-2
clone size: few
D gene: .

CDR3 protein: CASSTRTAKGQPQHF
CDR3 DNA: TGTGCCAGCAGCACCCGGACAGCGAAGGGGCAGCCCCAGCATTTT
V gene: TRBV21-1
J gene: TRBJ1-5
clone size: .
D gene: .

CDR3 protein: CATSISRGFYEQYF
CDR3 DNA: TGTGCCACCAGCATCTCGAGGGGGTTTTATGAGCAGTACTTC
V gene: TRBV15
J gene: TRBJ2-7
clone size: .
D gene: .

CDR3 protein: CASSLGAGGPSYNEQFF
CDR3 DNA: TGTGCCAGCAGCCTCGGGGCGGGAGGGCCCTCCTACAATGAGCAGTTCTTC
V gene: TRBV7-3
J gene: TRBJ2-1
clone size: .
D gene: TRBD2

CDR3 protein: CASTTNWVLGLADLAKNIQYF
CDR3 DNA: TGTGCCAGCACCACGAATTGGGTTCTGGGACTAGCCGACCTAGCCAAAAACATTCAGTACTTC
V gene: TRBV28
J gene: TRBJ2-4
clone size: .
D gene: TRBD2

CDR3 protein: CSVGTGVFRYTF
CDR3 DNA: TGCAGCGTTGGGACAGGGGTATTTCGCTACACCTTC
V gene: TRBV29-1
J gene: TRBJ1-2
clone size: .
D gene: TRBD1

CDR3 protein: CASTPGGHQETQYF
CDR3 DNA: TGTGCCAGCACCCCAGGGGGACACCAAGAGACCCAGTACTTC
V gene: TRBV7-2
J gene: TRBJ2-5
clone size: .
D gene: TRBD1

CDR3 protein: CASSYEGSGTTYEQYF
CDR3 DNA: TGTGCCAGCAGTTACGAGGGTAGCGGGACAACCTACGAGCAGTACTTC
V gene: TRBV6-5
J gene: TRBJ2-7
clone size: .
D gene: TRBD2

CDR3 protein: CASSQDLVGADQPQHF
CDR3 DNA: TGTGCCAGCAGCCAAGACCTGGTAGGGGCCGACCAGCCCCAGCATTTT
V gene: TRBV4-2
J gene: TRBJ1-5
clone size: .
D gene: .

CDR3 protein: CASSEFVSMGQGDYGYTF
CDR3 DNA: TGTGCCAGCAGTGAATTCGTGTCGATGGGACAGGGGGACTATGGCTACACCTTC
V gene: TRBV6-1
J gene: TRBJ1-2
clone size: .
D gene: TRBD1

CDR3 protein: CASSGIVGTTYNEQFF
CDR3 DNA: TGTGCCAGCAGTGGGATAGTAGGGACTACCTACAATGAGCAGTTCTTC
V gene: TRBV28
J gene: TRBJ2-1
clone size: .
D gene: TRBD2

CDR3 protein: CASKQGHYGYTF
CDR3 DNA: TGTGCCAGCAAACAGGGACACTATGGCTACACCTTC
V gene: TRBV6-5
J gene: TRBJ1-2
clone size: .
D gene: .

CDR3 protein: CASSHWGATYQPQHF
CDR3 DNA: TGTGCCAGCAGCCACTGGGGGGCTACGTATCAGCCCCAGCATTTT
V gene: TRBV6-5
J gene: TRBJ1-5
clone size: .
D gene: .

CDR3 protein: CASSQALVRYTDTQYF
CDR3 DNA: TGCGCCAGCAGCCAAGCTCTAGTCAGGTACACAGATACGCAGTATTTT
V gene: TRBV4-1
J gene: TRBJ2-3
clone size: once
D gene: .

CDR3 protein: CASSLGSKNIQYF
CDR3 DNA: TGTGCCAGCAGTTTAGGGAGCAAAAACATTCAGTACTTC
V gene: TRBV28
J gene: TRBJ2-4
clone size: few
D gene: .

CDR3 protein: CASSIGPTAGANVLTF
CDR3 DNA: TGCGCCAGCAGCATAGGGCCGACGGCTGGGGCCAACGTCCTGACTTTC
V gene: TRBV5-1
J gene: TRBJ2-6
clone size: .
D gene: .

CDR3 protein: CASSPRVDREQFF
CDR3 DNA: TGTGCCAGCAGCCCTCGAGTGGACCGTGAGCAGTTCTTC
V gene: TRBV9
J gene: TRBJ2-1
clone size: .
D gene: .

CDR3 protein: CATDPGGSYEQYF
CDR3 DNA: TGTGCCACCGACCCTGGAGGGTCCTACGAGCAGTACTTC
V gene: TRBV2
J gene: TRBJ2-7
clone size: once
D gene: .

CDR3 protein: CASSGRGGRTDTQYF
CDR3 DNA: TGTGCCAGCAGCGGGAGGGGCGGGAGGACAGATACGCAGTATTTT
V gene: TRBV13
J gene: TRBJ2-3
clone size: .
D gene: TRBD2

CDR3 protein: CASSEGRNQPQHF
CDR3 DNA: TGTGCCAGCAGTGAGGGGCGGAATCAGCCCCAGCATTTT
V gene: TRBV6-1
J gene: TRBJ1-5
clone size: .
D gene: .

CDR3 protein: CASSTRLAGYTDTQYF
CDR3 DNA: TGTGCCAGCAGCACCCGACTAGCGGGATACACAGATACGCAGTATTTT
V gene: TRBV14
J gene: TRBJ2-3
clone size: .
D gene: TRBD2

CDR3 protein: CASRGLAPDSRGYTF
CDR3 DNA: TGTGCCAGCAGGGGATTGGCGCCCGACTCGCGGGGCTACACCTTC
V gene: TRBV6-5
J gene: TRBJ1-2
clone size: .
D gene: .

CDR3 protein: CSARWDEQYF
CDR3 DNA: TGCAGTGCTAGGTGGGACGAGCAGTACTTC
V gene: TRBV20-1
J gene: TRBJ2-7
clone size: few
D gene: .

CDR3 protein: CASSVIGQGYNEQFF
CDR3 DNA: TGTGCCAGCAGCGTCATCGGACAGGGGTACAATGAGCAGTTCTTC
V gene: TRBV13
J gene: TRBJ2-1
clone size: .
D gene: TRBD1

CDR3 protein: CSSYTDTQYF
CDR3 DNA: TGCAGCTCCTACACCGATACGCAGTATTTT
V gene: TRBV29-1
J gene: TRBJ2-3
clone size: .
D gene: .

CDR3 protein: CASSQLASGSTGELFF
CDR3 DNA: TGTGCCAGCAGCCAACTTGCTAGCGGGAGTACCGGGGAGCTGTTTTTT
V gene: TRBV3-1/TRBV3-2
J gene: TRBJ2-2
clone size: .
D gene: TRBD2

CDR3 protein: CASSPRTSGSYEQYF
CDR3 DNA: TGTGCCAGCAGCCCCAGGACTAGCGGGAGCTACGAGCAGTACTTC
V gene: TRBV28
J gene: TRBJ2-7
clone size: .
D gene: TRBD2

CDR3 protein: CAPAPSGANVLTF
CDR3 DNA: TGTGCCCCCGCCCCTTCTGGGGCCAACGTCCTGACTTTC
V gene: TRBV19
J gene: TRBJ2-6
clone size: .
D gene: .

CDR3 protein: CASSGQRSGRDSYEQYF
CDR3 DNA: TGTGCCAGCAGTGGCCAACGATCGGGACGAGACTCCTACGAGCAGTACTTC
V gene: TRBV6-4
J gene: TRBJ2-7
clone size: .
D gene: .

CDR3 protein: CAINGEITDTQYF
CDR3 DNA: TGTGCCATCAATGGGGAAATTACAGATACGCAGTATTTT
V gene: TRBV10-3
J gene: TRBJ2-3
clone size: .
D gene: .

CDR3 protein: CASSLTSGGEQFF
CDR3 DNA: TGTGCCAGCAGTTTAACTAGCGGTGGTGAGCAGTTCTTC
V gene: TRBV27
J gene: TRBJ2-1
clone size: .
D gene: TRBD2

CDR3 protein: CASSETSGSVSYEQYF
CDR3 DNA: TGCGCCAGCAGCGAAACTAGCGGGAGTGTCTCCTACGAGCAGTACTTC
V gene: TRBV5-1
J gene: TRBJ2-7
clone size: .
D gene: TRBD2

CDR3 protein: CASSLMGLGVSNTEAFF
CDR3 DNA: TGTGCCAGCAGTCTTATGGGATTGGGGGTCTCGAACACTGAAGCTTTCTTT
V gene: TRBV27
J gene: TRBJ1-1
clone size: .
D gene: .

CDR3 protein: CASSQASASGGYEQYF
CDR3 DNA: TGTGCCAGCAGCCAAGCCTCGGCTAGCGGGGGTTACGAGCAGTACTTC
V gene: TRBV4-2
J gene: TRBJ2-7
clone size: .
D gene: TRBD2

CDR3 protein: CASSAGGPSGELFF
CDR3 DNA: TGTGCCAGCAGCGCGGGAGGGCCCAGCGGGGAGCTGTTTTTT
V gene: TRBV11-2
J gene: TRBJ2-2
clone size: once
D gene: TRBD2

CDR3 protein: CASSFPAGYYYNSPLHF
CDR3 DNA: TGTGCCAGCAGCTTCCCGGCGGGTTACTACTATAATTCACCCCTCCACTTT
V gene: TRBV11-3
J gene: TRBJ1-6
clone size: .
D gene: .

CDR3 protein: CASSLAGSGANVLTF
CDR3 DNA: TGTGCCAGCAGCTTGGCCGGCTCTGGGGCCAACGTCCTGACTTTC
V gene: TRBV5-8
J gene: TRBJ2-6
clone size: .
D gene: .

CDR3 protein: CASSRDRVFSEQPQHF
CDR3 DNA: TGTGCCAGTAGCCGGGACAGGGTATTTTCAGAACAGCCCCAGCATTTT
V gene: TRBV19
J gene: TRBJ1-5
clone size: .
D gene: TRBD1

CDR3 protein: CASSVTSGDTEAFF
CDR3 DNA: TGTGCCAGCAGCGTAACCTCTGGGGACACTGAAGCTTTCTTT
V gene: TRBV9
J gene: TRBJ1-1
clone size: .
D gene: .

CDR3 protein: CASSVQGGNQPQHF
CDR3 DNA: TGTGCCAGCAGTGTCCAGGGGGGTAATCAGCCCCAGCATTTT
V gene: TRBV28
J gene: TRBJ1-5
clone size: .
D gene: TRBD1

CDR3 protein: CASNQTLGEDTQYF
CDR3 DNA: TGTGCCAGCAACCAAACCCTCGGAGAGGATACGCAGTATTTT
V gene: TRBV6-4
J gene: TRBJ2-3
clone size: once
D gene: .

CDR3 protein: CASSEFLGNRAYEQYF
CDR3 DNA: TGTGCCAGCAGTGAATTCCTCGGTAATCGGGCCTACGAGCAGTACTTC
V gene: TRBV6-1
J gene: TRBJ2-7
clone size: .
D gene: .

CDR3 protein: CASSMGPRTSGSFYNEQFF
CDR3 DNA: TGTGCCAGTAGTATGGGCCCCAGGACTAGCGGGAGCTTCTACAATGAGCAGTTCTTC
V gene: TRBV19
J gene: TRBJ2-1
clone size: .
D gene: TRBD2

CDR3 protein: CASSSGGWDTEAFF
CDR3 DNA: TGTGCCAGCAGCTCGGGGGGCTGGGACACTGAAGCTTTCTTT
V gene: TRBV7-9
J gene: TRBJ1-1
clone size: .
D gene: .

CDR3 protein: CASRGGNQPQHF
CDR3 DNA: TGTGCCAGCAGGGGTGGAAATCAGCCCCAGCATTTT
V gene: TRBV7-2
J gene: TRBJ1-5
clone size: .
D gene: .

CDR3 protein: CASSPPDGNTEAFF
CDR3 DNA: TGTGCCAGCAGTCCCCCGGACGGGAACACTGAAGCTTTCTTT
V gene: TRBV27
J gene: TRBJ1-1
clone size: .
D gene: .

CDR3 protein: CASSISTGNLPDSAFF
CDR3 DNA: TGTGCCAGTAGTATCTCCACCGGCAATTTACCCGACTCGGCTTTCTTT
V gene: TRBV19
J gene: TRBJ1-1
clone size: .
D gene: .

CDR3 protein: CASSQGQGYTEAFF
CDR3 DNA: TGTGCCAGCAGCCAAGGACAGGGGTACACTGAAGCTTTCTTT
V gene: TRBV3-1/TRBV3-2
J gene: TRBJ1-1
clone size: .
D gene: TRBD1

CDR3 protein: CASSEDLVRNTIYF
CDR3 DNA: TGTGCCAGCAGTGAAGACTTAGTACGAAACACCATATATTTT
V gene: TRBV6-1
J gene: TRBJ1-3
clone size: once
D gene: .

CDR3 protein: CASSSGPDRSYNSPLHF
CDR3 DNA: TGCGCCAGCAGCTCAGGACCGGACAGATCATATAATTCACCCCTCCACTTT
V gene: TRBV5-1
J gene: TRBJ1-6
clone size: .
D gene: .

CDR3 protein: CASSQEPGLSSPLHF
CDR3 DNA: TGTGCCAGCAGCCAAGAACCGGGCTTGTCTTCACCCCTCCACTTT
V gene: TRBV3-1/TRBV3-2
J gene: TRBJ1-6
clone size: .
D gene: .

CDR3 protein: CASSYWGADGYTF
CDR3 DNA: TGTGCCAGCAGCTATTGGGGGGCGGATGGCTACACCTTC
V gene: TRBV7-9
J gene: TRBJ1-2
clone size: .
D gene: .

CDR3 protein: CASSTDRGQPQHF
CDR3 DNA: TGTGCCAGCAGCACTGACAGGGGTCAGCCCCAGCATTTT
V gene: TRBV6-5
J gene: TRBJ1-5
clone size: .
D gene: TRBD1

CDR3 protein: CSVGPGQGYEQYF
CDR3 DNA: TGCAGCGTTGGACCGGGACAGGGCTACGAGCAGTACTTC
V gene: TRBV29-1
J gene: TRBJ2-7
clone size: .
D gene: TRBD1